One T cell receptor (beta chain) is described in this entry. Its antigen is as yet unknown. This sample is drawn from a study of human T cells and chemical hapten exposure. Study details: Per-sample TCR yields varied mainly from small pooled library volume differences. Study results and limitations: Expanded TCRs created a significantly greater count of big CDR3 similarity clusters than controls did.

Time point of the sample: patch test 2, 6 weeks after DPC sensitization. Documented treatment: therapeutic diphenylcyclopropenone sensitization with weekly scalp DPC. What the library attached to individual cDNA molecules were unique molecular identifiers. One entry per CDR3 protein, called by TCRdb with MiXCR from the RACE reads. Here the sample spans under 450,000 distinct CDR3 sequences, around 6% being singletons. This CDR3 spans 19 amino acids. CDR1 is MNHNS, CDR2 SASEGT, per germline. V lost 5 bases and J lost 0, with 24 bases in between. The TCR was taken from a woman younger than 35 with alopecia areata. Some clones in this sample may be carry-over from other donors' samples. The chain links TRBV6-1 to TRBJ2-3; tentative D call: TRBD2 (8 bases). Sequenced material: whole blood, taken in connection with sensitization to the hapten diphenylcyclopropenone (DPC). The CDR3 region is CASSTSSEGAGGSTDTQYF. CDR3 DNA: TGTGCCAGCAGTACCTCCTCCGAGGGGGCGGGGGGTAGCACAGATACGCAGTATTTT.